This T cell receptor (beta chain) comes out of a study of blood T cell repertoires in COVID-19. Here immunoSEQ multiplex PCR was the method, and the copy in TCRdb shows in-frame clones only, minus some. The table includes tens of thousands of clones, about 84% detected once. The specimen sequenced was peripheral blood. The receptor was derived from a human donor in a cohort sampled during active COVID-19.

The CDR3 loop is CASSWRQGHTEAFF. In nucleotides, the CDR3 is TGTGCCAGCAGTTGGCGACAGGGACACACTGAAGCTTTCTTT. The genes are TRBV27 and TRBJ1-1, with TRBD1 matching 7 bases. V shed 4 bases, J shed 3 bases, and the junction held 5 bases outside the gene matches. The CDR3 is 14 residues long. In germline, CDR1 is MNHEY, CDR2 SMNVEV (reference sequence).